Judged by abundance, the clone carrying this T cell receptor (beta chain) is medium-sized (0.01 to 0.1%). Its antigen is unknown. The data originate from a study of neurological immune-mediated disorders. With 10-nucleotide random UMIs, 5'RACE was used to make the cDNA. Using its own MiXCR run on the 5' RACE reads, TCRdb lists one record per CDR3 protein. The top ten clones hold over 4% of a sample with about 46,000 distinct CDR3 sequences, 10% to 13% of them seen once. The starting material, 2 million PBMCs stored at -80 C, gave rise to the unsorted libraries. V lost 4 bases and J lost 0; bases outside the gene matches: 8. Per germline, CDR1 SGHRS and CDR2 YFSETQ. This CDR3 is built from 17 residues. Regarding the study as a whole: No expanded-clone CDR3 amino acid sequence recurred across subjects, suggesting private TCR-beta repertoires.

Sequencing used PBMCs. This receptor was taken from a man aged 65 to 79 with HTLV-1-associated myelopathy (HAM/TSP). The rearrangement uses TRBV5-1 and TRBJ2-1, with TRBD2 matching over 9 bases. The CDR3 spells CASSQRTSASSYNEQFF. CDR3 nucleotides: TGCGCCAGCAGCCAAAGGACTAGCGCTAGCTCCTACAATGAGCAGTTCTTC.